Below, 16 T cell receptor beta chains from the same sample are listed, as sequenced in a study of early T cells in non-severe SARS-CoV-2 infection. TCRdb used MiXCR to reprocess the 5' RACE reads, holding one entry per CDR3 protein. The sample holds tens of thousands of distinct CDR3 sequences; roughly 5.2% are singletons and the top ten take 21%. Material: whole blood. Receptors were obtained from an adult who was a healthcare worker with PCR-confirmed SARS-CoV-2 infection or an uninfected control (not recorded which).

Ten or more counts support this clonotype. The chain recombines TRBV28 with TRBJ2-7; D not certain. The V end lost 5 bases, the J end lost 3 bases, and 14 bases lay between the germline ends. The CDR3 contains 14 residues. Germline V lookup: CDR1 MDHEN, CDR2 SYDVKM. The CDR3 sequence is CASSPEDGYYEQYF. The DNA of the CDR3 is TGTGCCAGCAGTCCCGAGGACGGGTACTACGAGCAGTACTTC. Using reference TRBV28 and TRBJ2-7 for the parts outside the CDR3, the full variable domain is DVKVTQSSRYLVKRTGEKVFLECVQDMDHENMFWYRQDPGLGLRLIYFSYDVKMKEKGDIPEGYSVSREKKERFSLILESASTNQTSMYLCASSPEDGYYEQYFGPGTRLTVT.

The chain links TRBV5-1 to TRBJ2-1; no firm D call. Germline CDR1 and CDR2: SGHRS and YFSETQ. The V end lost 5 bases, the J end lost 4 bases, and 16 bases lay between the germline ends. The CDR3 length is 15 residues. The CDR3 DNA is TGCGCCAGCAGTCTTGGCAGCGTGGGATACAATGAGCAGTTCTTC. The encoded protein is CASSLGSVGYNEQFF.

This clonotype turned up a few times. The V call is TRBV4-3, the J call TRBJ1-2; no clear D. CDR1 is LGHNA, CDR2 YSLEER, per germline. V gave up 3 bases and J gave up 8 bases, with 13 bases separating them. CDR3 length: 13 residues. As DNA, the CDR3 is TGCGCCAGCAGCCAGCCGCCAGAGGGAGGCTACACCTTC. It codes for CASSQPPEGGYTF.

This clonotype has only a few counts. The V gene is TRBV5-5, the J gene TRBJ2-7, with D possibly being TRBD1 (5 bases). Trimming left V 4 bases short and J 6 bases short, with 14 bases between. CDR1 SGHKS and CDR2 YYEKEE come from the germline V gene (reference sequence). CDR3 size: 13 residues. CDR3: CASSNQQVGEQYF. The DNA of the CDR3 is TGTGCCAGCAGCAACCAACAGGTTGGCGAGCAGTACTTC.

The sample holds many counts of this clonotype. The rearrangement links TRBV19 to TRBJ1-4; D gene unclear. Per germline, CDR1 LNHDA and CDR2 SQIVND (reference sequence). Trimming stripped 8 bases from V and 5 bases from J, with 9 bases between. The CDR3 covers 12 residues. CDR3 sequence reads: CASGWLNEKLFF. CDR3 DNA: TGTGCCAGTGGCTGGCTAAATGAAAAACTGTTTTTT.

This clonotype was recorded at least ten times. This chain joins TRBV3-1 and TRBJ2-2, with D perhaps TRBD1 (6 bases). Trimming left V 3 bases short and J 2 bases short, with 13 bases between. Germline V lookup: CDR1 LGHDT, CDR2 YNNKEL (reference sequence). The CDR3 loop spans 16 amino acids. The CDR3 DNA is TGTGCCAGCAGCCAGCTACAGGGCCAAAACACCGGGGAGCTGTTTTTT. It translates to CASSQLQGQNTGELFF.

This clonotype came up a few times. J is TRBJ1-2 and V is TRBV12-3 or TRBV12-4; 11 bases match TRBD1. This CDR3 has 15 amino acids. The ends lost 6 bases at V and 4 bases at J; junction bases unmatched: 7. The CDR3 spells CASRPGTGGPYGYTF. CDR3 DNA sequence: TGTGCCAGCAGGCCCGGGACAGGGGGACCCTATGGCTACACCTTC.

This clonotype was recorded many times. V usage is TRBV11-2 and J usage is TRBJ2-1, with D maybe TRBD2 (6 bases). This CDR3 has 15 residues. Per the germline V gene, CDR1 is SGHAT and CDR2 is FQNNGV. Trimming shortened V by 4 bases and J by 4 bases, and 14 bases separated the two germline ends. The CDR3 sequence: CASSSRDSNYNEQFF. The CDR3 nucleotides are TGTGCCAGCAGCTCCCGGGACTCGAATTACAATGAGCAGTTCTTC.

Of note for this clonotype: One end of the junction is discordant with germline, which a read error may explain. The rearrangement uses TRBV7-2 and TRBJ2-3, with TRBD2 as a possible D gene (6 bases). There are 15 residues in the CDR3. Germline V CDR1 and CDR2: SGHTA, FQGNSA. CDR3 residues: CASSSVLTSTHTQYF. The DNA for the CDR3 is TGTGCCAGCAGCTCGGTACTCACTAGCACACATACGCAGTATTTT.

The chain recombines TRBV5-1 with TRBJ2-3; 8 bases are shared with TRBD1. The V gene's germline CDR1 is SGHRS and CDR2 YFSETQ. This CDR3 comprises 16 residues. The V segment lost 3 bases and the J segment 1 base; nucleotides outside the gene matches: 7. In nucleotides, the CDR3 is TGCGCCAGCAGCTCCTGGGACAGGTGGGGCACAGATACGCAGTATTTT. It specifies CASSSWDRWGTDTQYF.

This clonotype has only a few counts. The chain couples TRBV30 to TRBJ2-3, with D possibly matching TRBD1 (5 bases). Germline V CDR1 and CDR2: GTSNPN, SVGIG (reference sequence). The CDR3 extends over 11 amino acids. Trimming cost V 7 bases and J 10 bases, with 15 bases left between them. In DNA form, the CDR3 reads TGTGCCTTTCGACAGCTTACGTCGCAGTATTTT. It yields the protein CAFRQLTSQYF.

This clonotype was picked up many times. This chain uses TRBV18 with TRBJ1-1; D gene ambiguous. The CDR3 extends over 16 amino acids. The germline V gene encodes CDR1 KGHSH and CDR2 LQKENI. Trimming cost V 2 bases and J 0 bases, with 13 bases left between them. Written as DNA, the CDR3 is TGTGCCAGCTCACCAGAGGATTGGGCGGTGAACACTGAAGCTTTCTTT. This gives the protein CASSPEDWAVNTEAFF.

This clonotype was recorded a few times. The V gene is TRBV7-9, the J gene TRBJ2-3; no firm D call. Trimming took 3 bases from V and 6 from J, leaving 7 bases between them. The germline V gene encodes CDR1 SEHNR and CDR2 FQNEAQ (reference sequence). CDR3 length equals 12 residues. The CDR3 spells CASSLAEDTQYF. Written as DNA, the CDR3 is TGTGCCAGCAGCTTGGCCGAGGATACGCAGTATTTT.

This clonotype appeared many times. The rearrangement uses TRBV20-1 and TRBJ2-7, with D maybe TRBD1 (5 bases). Germline V lookup: CDR1 DFQATT, CDR2 SNEGSKA (reference sequence). The germline V and J ends were trimmed by 3 bases and 2 bases, with 14 bases remaining between them. The CDR3 covers 14 residues. This CDR3 is CSASSDRPPYEQYF. The CDR3 nucleotides are TGCAGTGCTAGTTCCGACAGACCGCCCTACGAGCAGTACTTC.

This clonotype was observed many times. The chain couples TRBV7-9 to TRBJ2-5, with 10 bases lining up with TRBD1. Germline V lookup: CDR1 SEHNR, CDR2 FQNEAQ (reference sequence). V lost 9 bases to trimming and J lost 5 bases; unmatched junction nucleotides: 6. The CDR3 is made up of 13 amino acids. The DNA for the CDR3 is TGTGCCAGTACGACAGGGGGCATCGAGACCCAGTACTTC. This gives the protein CASTTGGIETQYF.

This clonotype was counted at least ten times. The chain recombines TRBV7-2 with TRBJ2-1; a weak D match, TRBD1 (6 bases). The CDR3 runs to 14 residues. The V gene's germline CDR1 is SGHTA and CDR2 FQGNSA. Deletions cut 6 bases from V and 7 bases from J, with 16 bases between. This chain's CDR3 is CASRPTGLGNEQFF. In DNA form, the CDR3 reads TGTGCCAGCAGGCCCACAGGGTTGGGGAATGAGCAGTTCTTC.